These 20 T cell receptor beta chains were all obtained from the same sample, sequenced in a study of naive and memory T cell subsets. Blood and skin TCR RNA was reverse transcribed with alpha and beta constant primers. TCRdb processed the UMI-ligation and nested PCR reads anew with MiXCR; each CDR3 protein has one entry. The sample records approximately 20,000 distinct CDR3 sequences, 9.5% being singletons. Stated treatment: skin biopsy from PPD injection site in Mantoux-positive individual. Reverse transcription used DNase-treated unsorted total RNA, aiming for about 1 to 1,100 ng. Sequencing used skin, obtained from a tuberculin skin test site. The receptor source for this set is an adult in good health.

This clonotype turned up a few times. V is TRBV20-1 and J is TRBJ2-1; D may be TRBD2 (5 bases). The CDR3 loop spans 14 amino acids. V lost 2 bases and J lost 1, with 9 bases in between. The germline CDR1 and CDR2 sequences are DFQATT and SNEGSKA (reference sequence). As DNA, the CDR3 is TGCAGTGCTAGACATTGGAGGTCCTACAATGAGCAGTTCTTC. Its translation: CSARHWRSYNEQFF.

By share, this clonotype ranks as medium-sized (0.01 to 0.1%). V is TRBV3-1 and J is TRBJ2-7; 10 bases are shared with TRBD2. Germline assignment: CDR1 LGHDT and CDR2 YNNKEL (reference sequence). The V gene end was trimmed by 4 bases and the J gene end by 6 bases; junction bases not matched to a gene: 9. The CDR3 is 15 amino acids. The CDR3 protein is CASSPSAGGPPEQYF. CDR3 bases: TGTGCCAGCAGCCCATCAGCGGGAGGGCCCCCCGAGCAGTACTTC.

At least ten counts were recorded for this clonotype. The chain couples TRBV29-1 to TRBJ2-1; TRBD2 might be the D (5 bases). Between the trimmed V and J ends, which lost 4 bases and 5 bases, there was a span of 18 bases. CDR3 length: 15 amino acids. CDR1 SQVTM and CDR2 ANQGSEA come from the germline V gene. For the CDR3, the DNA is TGCAGCGTTGGTTCCAATAGACCGGAGGACAATGAGCAGTTCTTC. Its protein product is CSVGSNRPEDNEQFF.

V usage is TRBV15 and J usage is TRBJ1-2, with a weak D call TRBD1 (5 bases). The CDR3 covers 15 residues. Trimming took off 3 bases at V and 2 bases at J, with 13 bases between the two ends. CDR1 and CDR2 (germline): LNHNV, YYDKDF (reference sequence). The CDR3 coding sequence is TGTGCCACCAGCAGGTCGGGGGTAAGGAACTATGGCTACACCTTC. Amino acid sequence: CATSRSGVRNYGYTF.

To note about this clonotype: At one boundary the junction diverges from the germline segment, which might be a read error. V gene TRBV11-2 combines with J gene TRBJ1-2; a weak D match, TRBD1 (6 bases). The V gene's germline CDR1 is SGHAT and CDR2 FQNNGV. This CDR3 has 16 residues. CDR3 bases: TGTGCCAGCACCAACCTTGGGACAAAACGTAACTATGGCGACACCTTC. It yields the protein CASTNLGTKRNYGDTF.

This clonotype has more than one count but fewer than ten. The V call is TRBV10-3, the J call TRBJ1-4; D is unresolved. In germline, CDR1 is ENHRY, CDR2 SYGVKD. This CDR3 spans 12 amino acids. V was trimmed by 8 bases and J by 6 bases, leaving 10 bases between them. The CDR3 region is CAIRRGDEKLFF. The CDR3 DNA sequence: TGTGCCATCCGGCGCGGGGATGAAAAACTGTTTTTT.

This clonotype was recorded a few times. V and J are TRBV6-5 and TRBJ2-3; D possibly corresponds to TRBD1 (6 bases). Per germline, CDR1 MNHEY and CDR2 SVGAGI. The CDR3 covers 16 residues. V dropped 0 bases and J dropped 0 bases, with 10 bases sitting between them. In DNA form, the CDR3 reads TGTGCCAGCAGTTACTCCACCGGACAGAGCACAGATACGCAGTATTTT. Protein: CASSYSTGQSTDTQYF.

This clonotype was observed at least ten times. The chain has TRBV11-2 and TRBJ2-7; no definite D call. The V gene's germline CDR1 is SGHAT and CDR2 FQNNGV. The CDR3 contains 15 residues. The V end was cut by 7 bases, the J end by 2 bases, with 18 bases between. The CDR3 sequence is CASIKSGQSTYEQYF. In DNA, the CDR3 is TGTGCCAGCATCAAAAGTGGGCAGAGCACCTACGAGCAGTACTTC.

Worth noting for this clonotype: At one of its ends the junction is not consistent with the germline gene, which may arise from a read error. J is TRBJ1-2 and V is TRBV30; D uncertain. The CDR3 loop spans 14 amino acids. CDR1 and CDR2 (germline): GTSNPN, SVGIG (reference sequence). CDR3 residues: CAWSVHSDSPGDTF. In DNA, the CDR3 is TGTGCCTGGAGTGTCCACTCGGACTCACCTGGCGACACCTTC.

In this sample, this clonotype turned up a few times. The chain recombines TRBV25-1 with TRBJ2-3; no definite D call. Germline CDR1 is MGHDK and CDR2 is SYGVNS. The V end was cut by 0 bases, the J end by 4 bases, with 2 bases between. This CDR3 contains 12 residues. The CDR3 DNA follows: TGTGCCAGCAGTGAATATTCAGATACGCAGTATTTT. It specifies CASSEYSDTQYF. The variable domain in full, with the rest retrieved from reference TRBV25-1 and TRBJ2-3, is EADIYQTPRYLVIGTGKKITLECSQTMGHDKMYWYQQDPGMELHLIHYSYGVNSTEKGDLSSESTVSRIRTEHFPLTLESARPSHTSQYLCASSEYSDTQYFGPGTRLTVL.

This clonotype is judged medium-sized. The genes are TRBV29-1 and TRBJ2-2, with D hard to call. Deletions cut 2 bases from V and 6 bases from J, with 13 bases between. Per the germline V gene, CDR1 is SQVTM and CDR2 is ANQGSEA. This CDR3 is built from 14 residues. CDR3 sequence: CSVELSTRAGELFF. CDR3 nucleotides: TGCAGCGTTGAATTATCAACAAGGGCCGGGGAGCTGTTTTTT.

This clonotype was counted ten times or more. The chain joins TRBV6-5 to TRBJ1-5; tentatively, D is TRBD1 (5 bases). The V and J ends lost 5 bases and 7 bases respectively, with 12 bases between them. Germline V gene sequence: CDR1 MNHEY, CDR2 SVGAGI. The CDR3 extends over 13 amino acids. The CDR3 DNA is TGTGCCAGCAGTCTCAGGGATCGGCAGCCCCAGCATTTT. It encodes CASSLRDRQPQHF.

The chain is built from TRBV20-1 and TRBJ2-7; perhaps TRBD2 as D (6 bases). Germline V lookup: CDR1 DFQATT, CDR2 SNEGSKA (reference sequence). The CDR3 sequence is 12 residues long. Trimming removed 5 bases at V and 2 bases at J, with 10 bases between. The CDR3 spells CSASRETYEQYF. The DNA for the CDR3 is TGCAGTGCTTCTCGGGAGACCTACGAGCAGTACTTC.

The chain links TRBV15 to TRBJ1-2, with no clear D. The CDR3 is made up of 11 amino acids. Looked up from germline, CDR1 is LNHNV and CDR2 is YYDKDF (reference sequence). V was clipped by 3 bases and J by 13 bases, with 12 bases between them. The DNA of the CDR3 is TGTGCCACCAGCAGTAGAGGTGGTAGCACCTTC. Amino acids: CATSSRGGSTF.

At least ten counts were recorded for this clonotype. As DNA, the CDR3 is TGCGCCAGCAGCCAAGACGCCAGGGGGCTCTACGAGCAGTACTTC. This sequence encodes CASSQDARGLYEQYF. This rearrangement joins TRBV4-1 to TRBJ2-7; TRBD1 matches at 8 bases. In germline, CDR1 is MGHRA, CDR2 YSYEKL. Unmatched junction bases numbered 4, after V lost 0 bases and J lost 3 bases. The CDR3 is made up of 15 amino acids.

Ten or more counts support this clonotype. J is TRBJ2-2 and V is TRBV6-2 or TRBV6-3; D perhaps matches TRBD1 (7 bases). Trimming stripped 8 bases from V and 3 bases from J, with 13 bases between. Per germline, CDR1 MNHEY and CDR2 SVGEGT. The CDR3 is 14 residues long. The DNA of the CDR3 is TGTGCCAGCCGGAGGGGGCGTCACACCGGGGAGCTGTTTTTT. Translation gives CASRRGRHTGELFF.

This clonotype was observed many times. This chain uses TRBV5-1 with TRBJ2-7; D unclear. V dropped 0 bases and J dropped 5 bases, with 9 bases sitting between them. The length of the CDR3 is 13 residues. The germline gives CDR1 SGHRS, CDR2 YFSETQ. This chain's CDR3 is CASSLEGYHEQYF. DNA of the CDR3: TGCGCCAGCAGCTTGGAAGGGTACCACGAGCAGTACTTC.

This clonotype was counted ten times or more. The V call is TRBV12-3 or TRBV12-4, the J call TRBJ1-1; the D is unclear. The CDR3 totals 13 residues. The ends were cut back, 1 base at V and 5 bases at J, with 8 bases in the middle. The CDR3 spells CASSLGRGTEAFF. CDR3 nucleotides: TGTGCCAGCAGTTTAGGTCGAGGAACTGAAGCTTTCTTT.

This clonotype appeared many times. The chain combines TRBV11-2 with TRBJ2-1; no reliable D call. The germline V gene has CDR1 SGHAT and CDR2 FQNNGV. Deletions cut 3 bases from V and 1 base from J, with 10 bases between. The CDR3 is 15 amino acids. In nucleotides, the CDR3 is TGTGCCAGCAGCTTCCGGTTGGGATCCTACAATGAGCAGTTCTTC. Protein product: CASSFRLGSYNEQFF.

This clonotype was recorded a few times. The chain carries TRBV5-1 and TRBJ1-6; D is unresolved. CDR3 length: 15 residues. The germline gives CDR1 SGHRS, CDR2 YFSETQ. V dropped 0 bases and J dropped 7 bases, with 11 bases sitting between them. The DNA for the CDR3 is TGCGCCAGCAGCTTGGGTTGGGTTGACAATTCACCCCTCCACTTT. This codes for CASSLGWVDNSPLHF.